This T cell receptor (beta chain) stems from a study of blood T cell repertoires in COVID-19. Study context: Sites across the United States, Italy and Spain contributed samples from acute and convalescent COVID-19. From T cells, B-cell-depleted T cells, or PBMCs came the material, which was cDNA or gDNA.

Germline CDR1 reads MNHEY; CDR2 reads SMNVEV (reference sequence). V lost 3 bases, J lost 1 base, and 5 bases stayed unmatched. This CDR3 is 15 amino acids long. Recruits, aged roughly 18 to 90 years, lived in 24 US areas. Membership in each cohort depended on participant-reported clinical history. Generated by immunoSEQ multiplex PCR, the TCRdb table keeps only in-frame clones and is missing some. The sample carries some 320,000 clones, more than 75% recorded once. The chain combines TRBV27 with TRBJ1-1, with 7 bases that match TRBD1. The sequenced sample was PBMCs or T cells enriched from blood (not recorded which). The source is a man aged 55 to 70 who had recovered from COVID-19. The DNA for the CDR3 is TGTGCCAGCAGTTTGATTGGACAGGAGAACACTGAAGCTTTCTTT. Translation gives CASSLIGQENTEAFF.